Below, one T cell receptor (beta chain) is given with its context. Its target is not known. Use of 60 Vbeta and 13 Jbeta primers characterized the PCR. Sequencing used immunoSEQ multiplex PCR; TCRdb keeps in-frame clones, though not all of them. There are some 180,000 clones in the sample; about four fifths occur only once, and 1.5% lies in the top ten. The CDR3 totals 17 residues. Germline V CDR1 and CDR2: SEHNR, FQNEAQ (reference sequence). After removal of 3 bases from V and 1 base from J, the junction contained 10 bases not matched to a gene. These data originate in a study of cytomegalovirus exposure and HLA in healthy donors. Study details: Previous work identified roughly 110 million unique TCR beta sequences from around 200 million T cells. From donors who were HLA-typed, an early data release held 75 million to 85 million unique TCRs.

Study outcomes and limitations: Analysis was carried out at a later point, and it linked a missense DCLRE1C variant to TCR beta V- and J-gene trimming.

The sample comprised PBMCs. The sequence was collected from a man aged 35 to 55 in good health and CMV-seronegative. The rearrangement links TRBV7-9 to TRBJ2-5, with TRBD1 matching 8 bases. The CDR3 bases are TGTGCCAGCAGCTTGGCCCCGGGACAGGTGTTCCAAGAGACCCAGTACTTC. Protein: CASSLAPGQVFQETQYF.